The rows below give T cell receptor beta chains drawn from one sample of a study of blood T cell repertoires in COVID-19. Method: immunoSEQ multiplex PCR; TCRdb's copy keeps in-frame clones and lacks some. The data hold under 150,000 clones, with about 90% observed a single time. Sequencing used peripheral blood. The receptors stem from a man aged 45 to 65 with active or convalescent COVID-19. The CDR3 runs from the conserved cysteine through the conserved F or W. The order of the fields is CDR3 protein, CDR3 DNA, J gene, V gene, D gene, clone size. A D gene is named only where the DNA matches it firmly. Clone sizes are given selectively: once, few, many, or a class where the clone is expanded.

CDR3 protein: CASSLLDSQKSTIYF
CDR3 DNA: TGTGCCAGCTCCCTTCTTGACAGCCAGAAGAGCACCATATATTTT
J gene: TRBJ1-3
V gene: TRBV18
D gene: -
clone size: -

CDR3 protein: CASSYYGQGDTEAFF
CDR3 DNA: TGTGCCAGCAGCTACTATGGACAGGGGGACACTGAAGCTTTCTTT
J gene: TRBJ1-1
V gene: TRBV7-9
D gene: TRBD1
clone size: -

CDR3 protein: CASSEAPRGDETQYF
CDR3 DNA: TGTGCCAGCAGCGAGGCCCCCAGGGGGGATGAGACCCAGTACTTC
J gene: TRBJ2-5
V gene: TRBV9
D gene: -
clone size: -

CDR3 protein: CASSLRVAAEKLFF
CDR3 DNA: TGTGCCAGCAGCTTGAGGGTAGCGGCTGAAAAACTGTTTTTT
J gene: TRBJ1-4
V gene: TRBV5-6
D gene: -
clone size: -

CDR3 protein: CASSPRSRRETQYF
CDR3 DNA: TGTGCCAGCAGCCCTCGGTCTCGTCGGGAGACCCAGTACTTC
J gene: TRBJ2-5
V gene: TRBV11-2
D gene: -
clone size: -

CDR3 protein: CASSRDSYNEQFF
CDR3 DNA: TGTGCCAGCAGCCGGGACAGTTACAATGAGCAGTTCTTC
J gene: TRBJ2-1
V gene: TRBV7-3
D gene: TRBD1
clone size: -

CDR3 protein: CATSDSETQYF
CDR3 DNA: TGTGCCACCAGTGACTCGGAGACCCAGTACTTC
J gene: TRBJ2-5
V gene: TRBV24-1
D gene: -
clone size: -

CDR3 protein: CASSEAIGGRNTQYF
CDR3 DNA: TGTGCCAGCAGTGAAGCAATCGGGGGAAGGAATACGCAGTATTTT
J gene: TRBJ2-3
V gene: TRBV6-1
D gene: -
clone size: -

CDR3 protein: CASSLQTGFDQPQHF
CDR3 DNA: TGTGCCAGCAGCCTACAGACAGGGTTTGATCAGCCCCAGCATTTT
J gene: TRBJ1-5
V gene: TRBV7-2
D gene: TRBD1
clone size: -

CDR3 protein: CASSIQPSSGANVLTF
CDR3 DNA: TGTGCCAGTAGTATACAACCCAGCTCTGGGGCCAACGTCCTGACTTTC
J gene: TRBJ2-6
V gene: TRBV19
D gene: -
clone size: -

CDR3 protein: CASFDSRSNQPQHF
CDR3 DNA: TGTGCCAGTTTCGACAGCAGAAGCAATCAGCCCCAGCATTTT
J gene: TRBJ1-5
V gene: TRBV28
D gene: -
clone size: -

CDR3 protein: CASSSHSSGNTIYF
CDR3 DNA: TGTGCCAGCAGTTCCCACAGCTCTGGAAACACCATATATTTT
J gene: TRBJ1-3
V gene: TRBV6-5
D gene: -
clone size: -

CDR3 protein: CSVDYGFMNTEAFF
CDR3 DNA: TGCAGCGTTGATTACGGTTTTATGAACACTGAAGCTTTCTTT
J gene: TRBJ1-1
V gene: TRBV29-1
D gene: -
clone size: few

CDR3 protein: CASSEGQSPQETQYF
CDR3 DNA: TGTGCCAGCAGTGAGGGACAGTCTCCCCAAGAGACCCAGTACTTC
J gene: TRBJ2-5
V gene: TRBV6-1
D gene: TRBD1
clone size: -

CDR3 protein: CASSSPSGFNTGELFF
CDR3 DNA: TGCGCCAGCAGCTCTCCTAGCGGGTTTAACACCGGGGAGCTGTTTTTT
J gene: TRBJ2-2
V gene: TRBV5-1
D gene: TRBD2
clone size: -

CDR3 protein: CASTFGYRKQFF
CDR3 DNA: TGTGCCAGCACTTTCGGGTATCGAAAGCAGTTCTTC
J gene: TRBJ2-1
V gene: TRBV28
D gene: -
clone size: -

CDR3 protein: CASAPDRKGPPYNEQFF
CDR3 DNA: TGTGCTAGTGCCCCGGACAGGAAGGGACCTCCTTACAATGAGCAGTTCTTC
J gene: TRBJ2-1
V gene: TRBV12-5
D gene: TRBD1
clone size: -

CDR3 protein: CASSPRELQETQYF
CDR3 DNA: TGTGCCAGCTCACCACGGGAGTTACAAGAGACCCAGTACTTC
J gene: TRBJ2-5
V gene: TRBV18
D gene: -
clone size: -

CDR3 protein: CASSAGQGGSEQFF
CDR3 DNA: TGTGCCAGCTCAGCGGGACAGGGGGGAAGTGAGCAGTTCTTC
J gene: TRBJ2-1
V gene: TRBV18
D gene: TRBD1
clone size: -

CDR3 protein: CATFSGGSSNQPQHF
CDR3 DNA: TGTGCCACCTTTTCCGGGGGGTCTAGCAATCAGCCCCAGCATTTT
J gene: TRBJ1-5
V gene: TRBV28
D gene: -
clone size: -

CDR3 protein: CASSLVRTYEQYF
CDR3 DNA: TGTGCCAGCAGTTTAGTTAGGACTTACGAGCAGTACTTC
J gene: TRBJ2-7
V gene: TRBV12-3/TRBV12-4
D gene: -
clone size: -

CDR3 protein: CASSNLAGERTDTQYF
CDR3 DNA: TGTGCCAGCTCTAATCTAGCGGGAGAGCGCACAGATACGCAGTATTTT
J gene: TRBJ2-3
V gene: TRBV28
D gene: TRBD2
clone size: -

CDR3 protein: CASSPLWDRENTEAFF
CDR3 DNA: TGTGCCAGCAGTCCCCTGTGGGACAGGGAGAACACTGAAGCTTTCTTT
J gene: TRBJ1-1
V gene: TRBV27
D gene: TRBD1
clone size: -

CDR3 protein: CASSARQGDDGYTF
CDR3 DNA: TGTGCCAGCAGCGCCCGGCAGGGGGACGATGGCTACACCTTC
J gene: TRBJ1-2
V gene: TRBV7-6
D gene: TRBD1
clone size: -

CDR3 protein: CASSTPGQTYEQYF
CDR3 DNA: TGTGCCAGTAGCACCCCCGGACAGACCTACGAGCAGTACTTC
J gene: TRBJ2-7
V gene: TRBV19
D gene: -
clone size: -

CDR3 protein: CASSWGGTNEQYF
CDR3 DNA: TGTGCCAGCAGCTGGGGGGGGACAAACGAGCAGTACTTC
J gene: TRBJ2-7
V gene: TRBV28
D gene: -
clone size: -

CDR3 protein: CASSSLAGGYNEQFF
CDR3 DNA: TGCGCCAGCAGCTCCCTAGCGGGAGGATACAATGAGCAGTTCTTC
J gene: TRBJ2-1
V gene: TRBV5-1
D gene: TRBD2
clone size: -

CDR3 protein: CASYRNQETQYF
CDR3 DNA: TGCGCCAGCTACAGGAACCAAGAGACCCAGTACTTC
J gene: TRBJ2-5
V gene: TRBV5-1
D gene: -
clone size: -

CDR3 protein: CASSQLTGETQYF
CDR3 DNA: TGCGCCAGCAGCCAATTGACAGGAGAGACCCAGTACTTC
J gene: TRBJ2-5
V gene: TRBV4-1
D gene: -
clone size: -

CDR3 protein: CASRLTGGSYEQYF
CDR3 DNA: TGTGCCAGCAGGCTGACAGGGGGCTCGTACGAGCAGTACTTC
J gene: TRBJ2-7
V gene: TRBV28
D gene: TRBD1
clone size: -

CDR3 protein: CASSQLFGPGQGSETQYF
CDR3 DNA: TGTGCCAGCAGCCAACTATTCGGGCCGGGACAGGGTTCGGAGACCCAGTACTTC
J gene: TRBJ2-5
V gene: TRBV3-1/TRBV3-2
D gene: TRBD1
clone size: -

CDR3 protein: CATSRGGSTEAFF
CDR3 DNA: TGTGCCACCAGTAGGGGGGGCAGCACTGAAGCTTTCTTT
J gene: TRBJ1-1
V gene: TRBV24-1
D gene: -
clone size: -

CDR3 protein: CASRLAGDEQYF
CDR3 DNA: TGTGCCAGCAGGTTAGCGGGAGACGAGCAGTACTTC
J gene: TRBJ2-7
V gene: TRBV2
D gene: TRBD2
clone size: -

CDR3 protein: CASSFPPGTDSTDTQYF
CDR3 DNA: TGTGCCAGCAGTTTTCCCCCCGGGACAGATAGCACAGATACGCAGTATTTT
J gene: TRBJ2-3
V gene: TRBV28
D gene: TRBD1
clone size: once

CDR3 protein: CASSLIASSGNTIYF
CDR3 DNA: TGTGCCAGCAGCTTAATAGCGAGCTCTGGAAACACCATATATTTT
J gene: TRBJ1-3
V gene: TRBV11-2
D gene: -
clone size: -

CDR3 protein: CASSRLWGDNINEQYF
CDR3 DNA: TGTGCCAGCAGCCGCCTCTGGGGGGATAATATAAACGAGCAGTACTTC
J gene: TRBJ2-7
V gene: TRBV7-9
D gene: -
clone size: once

CDR3 protein: CASSLEPSGYNEQFF
CDR3 DNA: TGTGCCAGCAGCTTAGAGCCTAGCGGCTACAATGAGCAGTTCTTC
J gene: TRBJ2-1
V gene: TRBV7-2
D gene: TRBD2
clone size: -

CDR3 protein: CATSGQGRGTGELFF
CDR3 DNA: TGTGCCACCAGTGGTCAGGGGCGCGGCACCGGGGAGCTGTTTTTT
J gene: TRBJ2-2
V gene: TRBV24-1
D gene: -
clone size: -

CDR3 protein: CASSIVHSREQYF
CDR3 DNA: TGTGCCAGTAGTATAGTTCACAGTCGCGAGCAGTACTTC
J gene: TRBJ2-7
V gene: TRBV19
D gene: -
clone size: -

CDR3 protein: CASSSGGTSPLHF
CDR3 DNA: TGTGCCAGCAGCTCCGGGGGAACTTCACCCCTCCACTTT
J gene: TRBJ1-6
V gene: TRBV5-6
D gene: -
clone size: -